A single sample gave rise to the 11 T cell receptor beta chains below, sequenced in a study of blood T cells in healthy people across ages. The use of a sample-barcoded 5' primer and a J-beta primer mix characterized a second PCR of roughly 6 to 11 cycles. TCRdb recomputed calls from the 5' RACE reads with MiXCR, one row per CDR3 protein. Altogether about 730,000 distinct CDR3 sequences are present, roughly 45% being singletons, with the ten largest covering under 25%. Sequenced sample: blood. The receptor set was obtained from a woman between 55 and 75 years old in good health.

This clonotype was recorded a few times. The rearrangement links TRBV10-2 to TRBJ2-5; D unresolved. TRBJ2-7 matches the DNA end more closely, so the J call is doubtful. This CDR3 region has 11 residues. Germline lookup yields CDR1 WSHSY and CDR2 SAAADI. The CDR3 reads CASRNLDEQYF. The CDR3 DNA follows: TGCGCCAGCCGAAACCTTGACGAGCAGTACTTC.

The chain uses TRBV28 and TRBJ1-6; 9 bases match TRBD1. Looked up from germline, CDR1 is MDHEN and CDR2 is SYDVKM. CDR3 length: 14 amino acids. With 5 bases clipped from V and 9 bases from J, the junction kept 5 bases outside the gene matches. The CDR3 loop is CASSPGTGISPLHF. The CDR3 nucleotides read TGTGCCAGCAGTCCCGGGACAGGGATTTCACCCCTCCACTTT.

The gene calls are TRBV21-1 and TRBJ1-1. TRBV21-1 is designated a pseudogene. The CDR3 totals 15 residues. The DNA of the CDR3 is TGTGCCAGCAGCAAAGACCCGTGTAAGGACACTGAAGCTTTCTTT. Translating gives CASSKDPCKDTEAFF.

The V call is TRBV20-1, the J call TRBJ1-1, with D hard to call. Deletions cut 6 bases from V and 0 bases from J, with 8 bases between. CDR3 length equals 12 residues. Germline V CDR1 and CDR2: DFQATT, SNEGSKA (reference sequence). The CDR3 sequence is CSAPRLNTEAFF. The CDR3 DNA is TGCAGTGCCCCCAGGCTGAACACTGAAGCTTTCTTT.

This clonotype was seen only a few times. V gene TRBV10-3 combines with J gene TRBJ2-5; 7 bases line up with TRBD1. V lost 6 bases, J lost 0 bases, and 7 bases stayed unmatched. The V gene's germline CDR1 is ENHRY and CDR2 SYGVKD. The CDR3 length is 15 residues. The CDR3, as DNA: TGTGCCATCAGGAGCCTAACAGGGGACCAAGAGACCCAGTACTTC. Translation gives CAIRSLTGDQETQYF.

The chain employs TRBV21-1 and TRBJ2-4. TRBV21-1 is assigned pseudogene status. The CDR3 loop spans 12 amino acids. The CDR3 region is CASNAAKNIQYF. The CDR3 DNA follows: TGTGCCAGCAACGCAGCCAAAAACATTCAGTACTTC.

This clonotype has just a few counts. The V gene is TRBV2, the J gene TRBJ2-2; 9 nucleotides align to TRBD2. The CDR3 consists of 16 residues. From germline, CDR1 is SNHLY and CDR2 FYNNEI. Trimming removed 5 bases from V and 2 bases from J; junction bases left unmatched: 6. This CDR3 is CASSLAGVINTGELFF. In DNA, the CDR3 is TGTGCCAGCAGTTTAGCGGGGGTAATTAACACCGGGGAGCTGTTTTTT.

V and J are TRBV12-3 or TRBV12-4 and TRBJ1-1; D is perhaps TRBD1 (6 bases). The CDR3 contains 16 residues. Trimming took off 6 bases at V and 0 bases at J, with 17 bases between the two ends. CDR3 sequence (DNA): TGTGCCAGCAGAAGCAGGGGTGGCAGGGTGAACACTGAAGCTTTCTTT. It codes for CASRSRGGRVNTEAFF.

The chain has TRBV6-5 and TRBJ2-7, with 7 bases lining up with TRBD1. CDR1 MNHEY and CDR2 SVGAGI come from the germline V gene. The CDR3 runs to 16 residues. V was clipped by 0 bases and J by 4 bases; unmatched bases: 9. The CDR3, as DNA: TGTGCCAGCAGTTACTCGAGGGGGACAGCCCTATACGAGCAGTACTTC. Its protein is CASSYSRGTALYEQYF.

A few counts support this clonotype. The V and J genes are TRBV6-1 and TRBJ2-3; 8 bases map to TRBD1. Trimming took 5 bases from V and 3 from J; bases not matched to a gene: 4. There are 14 residues in the CDR3. Germline-derived CDR1 and CDR2 are MNHNS and SASEGT. The chain's CDR3 is CASSIQGATDTQYF. In DNA form, the CDR3 reads TGTGCCAGCAGTATCCAGGGGGCTACAGATACGCAGTATTTT.

This chain uses TRBV9 with TRBJ2-5, with TRBD2 as a possible D gene (5 bases). V was shortened by 1 base and J by 9 bases, with 16 bases between the two germline ends. This CDR3 is built from 14 residues. Germline assignment: CDR1 SGDLS and CDR2 YYNGEE. CDR3: CASSVTSKEEAQYF. CDR3 DNA: TGTGCCAGCAGCGTAACTAGTAAGGAGGAGGCCCAGTACTTC.